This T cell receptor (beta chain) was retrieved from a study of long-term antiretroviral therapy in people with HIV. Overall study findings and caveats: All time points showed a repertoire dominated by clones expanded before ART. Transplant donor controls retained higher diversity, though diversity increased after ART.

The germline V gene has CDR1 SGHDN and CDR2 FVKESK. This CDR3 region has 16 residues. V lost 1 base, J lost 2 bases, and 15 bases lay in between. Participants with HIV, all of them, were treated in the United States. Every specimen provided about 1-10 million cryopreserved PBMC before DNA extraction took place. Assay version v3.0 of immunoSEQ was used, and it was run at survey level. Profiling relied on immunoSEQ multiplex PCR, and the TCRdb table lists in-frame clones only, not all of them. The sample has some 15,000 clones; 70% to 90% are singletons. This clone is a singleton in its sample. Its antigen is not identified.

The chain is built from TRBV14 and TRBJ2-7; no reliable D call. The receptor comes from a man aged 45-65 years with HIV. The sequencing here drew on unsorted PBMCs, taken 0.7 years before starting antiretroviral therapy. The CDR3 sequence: CASSQVLSAAPYEQYF. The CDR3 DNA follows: TGTGCCAGCAGCCAAGTTCTGTCGGCAGCCCCCTACGAGCAGTACTTC.